Sequencing of this TCR beta chain was carried out in a study of blood T cell repertoires in COVID-19. The CDR3 sequence is 13 residues long. Germline V gene sequence: CDR1 SGHDT, CDR2 YYEEEE. V gave up 1 base and J gave up 8 bases, with 10 bases separating them. Profiled with immunoSEQ multiplex PCR; TCRdb holds only in-frame clones, not every one. The repertoire holds 30,000 to 45,000 clones, with 85% to 90% as singletons. V is TRBV5-6 and J is TRBJ1-3; possible D gene TRBD1, 6 bases. The sample was peripheral blood. The clonotype originates from a man aged 70 or older with acute or convalescent COVID-19. Here the CDR3 reads CASSLKGVDTIYF. The CDR3, as DNA: TGTGCCAGCAGCTTGAAGGGGGTGGACACCATATATTTT.